This TCR beta chain derives from a study of blood T cell repertoires in COVID-19. At the level of the study: The study drew acute and convalescent COVID-19 samples from the United States, Italy and Spain. PBMCs, B-cell-depleted T cells, or T cells provided the cDNA or gDNA that made up the material.

How the authors handled the data: For nucleated cells, counts were estimated from reference gene primer amplification. Profiling relied on immunoSEQ multiplex PCR, and the TCRdb table lists in-frame clones only, not all of them. The DNA gave D and trimming, while V, J and clone size come from that table. The sample shows a few hundred thousand clones, 86% of them seen only once. This CDR3 has 16 residues. V was trimmed by 2 bases and J by 6 bases, leaving 16 bases between them. Germline-derived CDR1 and CDR2 are MNHNS and SASEGT. The sequencing sample was made of peripheral blood. The receptor was isolated from a man aged 40-49 years who had recovered from COVID-19. The chain is built from TRBV6-1 and TRBJ1-4, with D perhaps matching TRBD1 (6 bases). DNA of the CDR3: TGTGCCAGCAGTGAATTACGGCGGGGGGCGCATGAAAAACTGTTTTTT. Its translation is CASSELRRGAHEKLFF.